The 21 T cell receptor beta chains reported below all come from one sample, sequenced in a study of blood T cells in healthy people across ages. Primers used in a second PCR of roughly 7 to 12 cycles were a sample-barcoded 5' primer and a J-beta primer mix. MiXCR, run by TCRdb on the 5' RACE reads, gives a single entry per CDR3 protein. The sample lists roughly 2 million distinct CDR3 sequences, around 48% occurring once. Sequenced material: blood. These receptor sequences come from a woman aged 40 to 50 in good health.

The CDR3 reads CATSTPGYEQYF. CDR3 DNA: TGTGCCACCTCAACCCCCGGGTACGAGCAGTACTTC. The chain couples TRBV15 to TRBJ2-7; no definite D call. Germline CDR1 is LNHNV and CDR2 is YYDKDF (reference sequence). The CDR3 has 12 amino acids. V lost 8 bases and J 4 bases, leaving 12 bases between the germline ends.

Comment on this clonotype: The germline gene is not matched at one end of the junction; a read error may be the cause. The chain combines TRBV27 with TRBJ1-2; tentatively, D is TRBD1 (5 bases). The CDR3 is 15 amino acids. Germline V CDR1 and CDR2: MNHEY, SMNVEV (reference sequence). The CDR3 DNA reads TGTGCCAGCAGTCTATCCCTAGGGGTCGGCTATGGCTACACCTTC. It yields the protein CASSLSLGVGYGYTF.

This chain links TRBV7-2 with TRBJ2-5; D is possibly TRBD2 (5 bases). From germline, CDR1 is SGHTA and CDR2 FQGNSA. V lost 5 bases, J lost 3 bases, and 13 bases lay in between. The CDR3 length is 14 residues. CDR3 in amino acids: CASSPPRGKETQYF. CDR3 DNA sequence: TGTGCCAGCAGCCCCCCGCGAGGGAAAGAGACCCAGTACTTC.

The V and J genes are TRBV10-2 and TRBJ2-1; 15 bases map to TRBD2. The V gene's germline CDR1 is WSHSY and CDR2 SAAADI. The CDR3 is 17 amino acids. V trimming: 6 bases; J trimming: 9 bases; junction bases outside the gene matches: 12. CDR3 nucleotides: TGCGCCAGCAGAGGACTAGCGGGGGGGCCTGAGCTTGCTGAGCAGTTCTTC. Amino acids: CASRGLAGGPELAEQFF.

This clonotype has just a few counts. The chain uses TRBV9 and TRBJ2-1; TRBD2 matches 9 bases. The junction had 6 bases not matched to a gene; V was cut back by 4 bases and J by 1 base. CDR3 length: 16 amino acids. The germline V gene encodes CDR1 SGDLS and CDR2 YYNGEE. CDR3 in DNA: TGTGCCAGCAGCCCGGGCGGGGGGGTTTCCTACAATGAGCAGTTCTTC. It codes for CASSPGGGVSYNEQFF.

This sequence joins TRBV6-2 or TRBV6-3 and TRBJ2-3; TRBD2 matches at 12 bases. After removal of 6 bases from V and 8 bases from J, the junction contained 6 bases not matched to a gene. The CDR3 runs 14 residues. Germline values: CDR1 MNHEY, CDR2 SVGEGT. CDR3 bases: TGTGCCAGCAGGACTAGCGGGGGTCGGGGTACGCAGTATTTT. Translating gives CASRTSGGRGTQYF.

CDR3 region: CSARDEYEQYF. The CDR3 bases are TGCAGTGCTAGGGATGAGTACGAGCAGTACTTC. The gene calls are TRBV20-1 and TRBJ2-4; D is ambiguous. The J call may be incorrect, as the DNA end agrees better with TRBJ2-7. CDR1 and CDR2 from the germline V gene are DFQATT and SNEGSKA (reference sequence). The CDR3 runs to 11 residues.

V is TRBV20-1 and J is TRBJ2-3; D not resolved. Germline-derived CDR1 and CDR2 are DFQATT and SNEGSKA (reference sequence). CDR3 size: 11 residues. Trimming cost V 5 bases and J 6 bases, with 9 bases left between them. CDR3 residues: CSAPRLDTQYF. CDR3 nucleotide sequence: TGCAGTGCTCCTAGGCTGGATACGCAGTATTTT.

The chain recombines TRBV12-5 with TRBJ2-1, with TRBD1 as a possible D gene (6 bases). The germline V and J ends were trimmed by 6 bases and 2 bases, with 11 bases remaining between them. This CDR3 comprises 14 residues. The germline V gene encodes CDR1 LGHNT and CDR2 FRNRAP. The CDR3 loop reads CASGHQGPYNEQFF. DNA for the CDR3: TGTGCTAGTGGACATCAGGGGCCCTACAATGAGCAGTTCTTC. Using reference TRBV12-5 and TRBJ2-1 for the parts outside the CDR3, the full variable domain is DARVTQTPRHKVTEMGQEVTMRCQPILGHNTVFWYRQTMMQGLELLAYFRNRAPLDDSGMPKDRFSAEMPDATLATLKIQPSEPRDSAVYFCASGHQGPYNEQFFGPGTRLTVL.

V gene TRBV6-6 combines with J gene TRBJ1-1; tentatively, D is TRBD1 (5 bases). CDR1 is MNHNY and CDR2 is SVGAGI in the germline V gene (reference sequence). This CDR3 spans 14 amino acids. Trimming took off 4 bases at V and 1 base at J, with 10 bases between the two ends. The CDR3 region has the DNA TGTGCCAGCAGTTTTTCCGGGGGGAACACTGAAGCTTTCTTT. Amino acid sequence: CASSFSGGNTEAFF.

This chain uses TRBV20-1 with TRBJ1-6, with D possibly TRBD1 on 5 matching bases. CDR1 and CDR2 (germline): DFQATT, SNEGSKA (reference sequence). The CDR3 covers 17 residues. V was shortened by 4 bases and J by 0 bases, with 16 bases between the two germline ends. CDR3 coding DNA: TGCAGTGCTACTGGGGACTCTTTGAGCTCCTATAATTCACCCCTCCACTTT. Translation: CSATGDSLSSYNSPLHF.

This chain joins TRBV5-1 and TRBJ1-6; D may be TRBD1 (6 bases). Trimming removed 7 bases at V and 5 bases at J, with 19 bases between. CDR3 length: 16 amino acids. Germline V lookup: CDR1 SGHRS, CDR2 YFSETQ. The CDR3 nucleotides read TGCGCCAGCCACCATACCGGGACAACCAATAATTCACCCCTCCACTTT. Its translation: CASHHTGTTNNSPLHF.

The chain is built from TRBV6-2 or TRBV6-3 and TRBJ2-1; D remains ambiguous. CDR3 length: 16 amino acids. Trimming shortened V by 5 bases and J by 5 bases, and 19 bases separated the two germline ends. Germline V lookup: CDR1 MNHEY, CDR2 SVGEGT. CDR3 coding DNA: TGTGCCAGCAGTCCTTATCAGAGAAAGAACCACAATGAGCAGTTCTTC. Its translation is CASSPYQRKNHNEQFF.

This clonotype was counted a few times. The gene calls are TRBV5-1 and TRBJ2-3; D not certain. Trimming pared 4 bases from V and 2 bases from J, leaving 5 bases between. CDR3 length equals 12 residues. From germline, CDR1 is SGHRS and CDR2 YFSETQ. In nucleotides, the CDR3 is TGCGCCAGCAGCATCCCCACAGATACGCAGTATTTT. This codes for CASSIPTDTQYF. Based on the CDR3 plus reference TRBV5-1 and TRBJ2-3, the full variable domain is KAGVTQTPRYLIKTRGQQVTLSCSPISGHRSVSWYQQTPGQGLQFLFEYFSETQRNKGNFPGRFSGRQFSNSRSEMNVSTLELGDSALYLCASSIPTDTQYFGPGTRLTVL.

This rearrangement joins TRBV6-2 or TRBV6-3 to TRBJ1-4, with a possible D match to TRBD1 (6 bases). Germline CDR1 reads MNHEY; CDR2 reads SVGEGT. CDR3 length equals 16 residues. V shed 0 bases and J shed 8 bases, with 16 bases lying between them. DNA for the CDR3: TGTGCCAGCAGTTACTCGAGGCCGGGGGCAAGCGAAAAACTGTTTTTT. As protein: CASSYSRPGASEKLFF.

This chain joins TRBV5-1 and TRBJ2-1; D not certain. Germline CDR1 SGHRS, CDR2 YFSETQ. This CDR3 region has 15 residues. Trimming stripped 2 bases from V and 1 base from J, with 10 bases between. Here the CDR3 DNA reads TGCGCCAGCAGCTTCTCCCCACTGTCCTACAATGAGCAGTTCTTC. It specifies CASSFSPLSYNEQFF.

This clonotype has a handful of counts. This chain joins TRBV7-2 and TRBJ2-7; D remains ambiguous. This CDR3 region has 17 residues. Germline loops: CDR1 SGHTA, CDR2 FQGNSA. The V and J ends lost 2 bases and 1 base respectively, with 18 bases between them. This chain's CDR3 is CASSLFVSVDGSYEQYF. CDR3 in DNA: TGTGCCAGCAGCTTATTCGTATCGGTGGACGGTTCCTACGAGCAGTACTTC. Complete variable domain (other parts from reference TRBV7-2 and TRBJ2-7): GAGVSQSPSNKVTEKGKDVELRCDPISGHTALYWYRQSLGQGLEFLIYFQGNSAPDKSGLPSDRFSAERTGGSVSTLTIQRTQQEDSAVYLCASSLFVSVDGSYEQYFGPGTRLTVT.

This clonotype was detected only a few times. The V call is TRBV9, the J call TRBJ1-2; weak D call: TRBD1 (5 bases). V lost 0 bases and J 0 bases, leaving 12 bases between the germline ends. CDR3 size: 16 residues. CDR1 is SGDLS, CDR2 YYNGEE, per germline. This chain's CDR3 is CASSVAYGGSNYGYTF. The CDR3 nucleotides are TGTGCCAGCAGCGTAGCTTACGGGGGATCTAACTATGGCTACACCTTC.

The rearrangement joins TRBV20-1 to TRBJ2-5; D unresolved. Per the germline V gene, CDR1 is DFQATT and CDR2 is SNEGSKA (reference sequence). The CDR3 loop spans 17 amino acids. Trimming pared 0 bases from V and 11 bases from J, leaving 28 bases between. This CDR3 is CSARDGRSSQSGNEQYF. The CDR3 DNA sequence: TGCAGTGCTAGAGATGGGCGGTCGTCACAGTCGGGCAATGAGCAGTACTTC.

The chain uses TRBV20-1 and TRBJ2-7, with 10 bases fitting TRBD1. From germline, CDR1 is DFQATT and CDR2 SNEGSKA (reference sequence). V shed 8 bases and J 6 bases; nucleotides not matched to a gene: 19. The CDR3 consists of 16 residues. The CDR3 protein is CSQPGQGPYFICEQYF. In DNA, the CDR3 is TGCAGTCAACCGGGACAGGGGCCCTACTTTATCTGCGAGCAGTACTTC.

Only a few counts were recorded for this clonotype. The V gene is TRBV6-2 or TRBV6-3, the J gene TRBJ1-2; 7 nucleotides align to TRBD1. This CDR3 region has 13 residues. Unmatched junction bases numbered 7, after V lost 5 bases and J lost 7 bases. Looked up from germline, CDR1 is MNHEY and CDR2 is SVGEGT. The CDR3 loop reads CASSRQGVRGYTF. In DNA, the CDR3 is TGTGCCAGCAGTCGACAGGGTGTCCGTGGCTACACCTTC.